This T cell receptor (beta chain) was identified in a study of shared clonotypes between healthy human individuals. About this clone: Its matching antigen is unknown.

Genomic DNA of each subset was evenly split across several immunoSEQ plates. TCRdb keeps only in-frame clones here, not all; method: immunoSEQ multiplex PCR. The sample has more than 850,000 clones, approximately 78% seen once; the top ten hold about 0.52%. General study points: Clonotypes shared by all four donors outscored non-shared clonotypes in generation probability.

The V end lost 0 bases, the J end lost 3 bases, and 9 bases lay between the germline ends. Germline lookup yields CDR1 SGDLS and CDR2 YYNGEE. The CDR3 contains 14 residues. All donors were Caucasian adults living in Nashville, Tennessee. Researchers partitioned CD4+ cells into CD45RA+ naive and CD45RA-negative memory subsets. The chain carries TRBV9 and TRBJ2-5, with a tentative D call TRBD2 (6 bases). The specimen was memory CD4+ T cells from PBMCs. Subset: CD45RA-negative fraction. The receptor was derived from a man aged 18 to 30 in good health. Some clones in this sample may be carry-over from other donors' samples. Here the CDR3 reads CASSVATGEETQYF. CDR3 coding DNA: TGTGCCAGCAGCGTAGCGACGGGAGAAGAGACCCAGTACTTC.